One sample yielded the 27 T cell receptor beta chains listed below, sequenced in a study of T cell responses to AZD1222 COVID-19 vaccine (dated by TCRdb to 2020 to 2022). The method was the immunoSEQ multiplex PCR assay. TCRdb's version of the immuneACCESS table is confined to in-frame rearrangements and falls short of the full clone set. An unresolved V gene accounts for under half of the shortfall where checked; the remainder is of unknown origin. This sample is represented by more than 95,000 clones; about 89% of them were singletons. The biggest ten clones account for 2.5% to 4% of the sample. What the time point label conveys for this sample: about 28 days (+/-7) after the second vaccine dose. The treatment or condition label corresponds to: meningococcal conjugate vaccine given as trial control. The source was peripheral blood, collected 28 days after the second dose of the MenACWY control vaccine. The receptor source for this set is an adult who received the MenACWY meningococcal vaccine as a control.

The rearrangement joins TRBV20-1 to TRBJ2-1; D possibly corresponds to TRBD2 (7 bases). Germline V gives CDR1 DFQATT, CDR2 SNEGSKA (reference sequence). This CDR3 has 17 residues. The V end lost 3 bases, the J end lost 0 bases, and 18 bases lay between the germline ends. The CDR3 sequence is CSASRGGFGPSYNEQFF. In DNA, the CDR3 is TGCAGTGCTAGTAGGGGGGGATTTGGTCCCTCCTACAATGAGCAGTTCTTC.

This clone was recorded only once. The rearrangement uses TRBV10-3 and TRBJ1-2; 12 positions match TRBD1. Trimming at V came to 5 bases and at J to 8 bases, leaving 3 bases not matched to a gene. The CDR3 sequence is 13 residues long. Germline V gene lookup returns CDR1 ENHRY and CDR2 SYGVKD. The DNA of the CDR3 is TGTGCCATCAGTAGGGACAGGGGGCAGGGCTACACCTTC. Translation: CAISRDRGQGYTF.

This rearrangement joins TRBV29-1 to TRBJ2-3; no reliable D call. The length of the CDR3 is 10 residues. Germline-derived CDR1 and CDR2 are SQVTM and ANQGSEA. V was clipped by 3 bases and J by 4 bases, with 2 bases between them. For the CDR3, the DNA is TGCAGCGTTGATTCAGATACGCAGTATTTT. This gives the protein CSVDSDTQYF.

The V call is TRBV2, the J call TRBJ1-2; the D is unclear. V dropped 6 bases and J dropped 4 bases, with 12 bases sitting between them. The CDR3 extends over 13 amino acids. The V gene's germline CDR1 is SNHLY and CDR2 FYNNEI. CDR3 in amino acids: CASSVRALYGYTF. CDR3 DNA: TGTGCCAGCAGCGTAAGGGCTCTCTATGGCTACACCTTC.

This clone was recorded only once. The CDR3 bases are TGTGCCAGCTCACCAGGGACAGGGAACGAAAAACTGTTTTTT. Its protein product is CASSPGTGNEKLFF. The chain has TRBV18 and TRBJ1-4; 9 positions agree with TRBD1. Losses at the gene ends were 2 bases for V and 8 bases for J; bases not matched to a gene: 3. Germline V gene sequence: CDR1 KGHSH, CDR2 LQKENI. The CDR3 spans 14 residues.

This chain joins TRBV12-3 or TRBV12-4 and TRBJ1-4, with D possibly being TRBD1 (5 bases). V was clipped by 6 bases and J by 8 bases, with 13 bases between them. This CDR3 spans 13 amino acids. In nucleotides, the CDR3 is TGTGCCAGCAGACGGGGGTCTGACGAAAAACTGTTTTTT. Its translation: CASRRGSDEKLFF.

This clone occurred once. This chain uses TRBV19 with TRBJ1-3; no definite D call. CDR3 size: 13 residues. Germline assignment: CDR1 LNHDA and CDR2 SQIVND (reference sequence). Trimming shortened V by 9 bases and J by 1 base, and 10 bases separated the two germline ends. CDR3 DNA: TGTGCCAGCGGAAGGGTATCTGGAAACACCATATATTTT. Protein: CASGRVSGNTIYF.

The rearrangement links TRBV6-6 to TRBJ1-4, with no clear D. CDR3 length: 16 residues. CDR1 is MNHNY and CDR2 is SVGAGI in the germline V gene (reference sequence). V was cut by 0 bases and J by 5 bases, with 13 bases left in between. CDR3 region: CASSYSKSGKNEKLFF. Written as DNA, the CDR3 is TGTGCCAGCAGTTACTCGAAATCGGGGAAGAATGAAAAACTGTTTTTT.

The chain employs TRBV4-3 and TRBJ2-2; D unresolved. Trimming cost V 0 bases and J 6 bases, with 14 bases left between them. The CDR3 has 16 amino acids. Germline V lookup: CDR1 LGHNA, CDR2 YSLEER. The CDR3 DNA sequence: TGCGCCAGCAGCCAAGATCTTAAAGGTAGGGCCGGGGAGCTGTTTTTT. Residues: CASSQDLKGRAGELFF.

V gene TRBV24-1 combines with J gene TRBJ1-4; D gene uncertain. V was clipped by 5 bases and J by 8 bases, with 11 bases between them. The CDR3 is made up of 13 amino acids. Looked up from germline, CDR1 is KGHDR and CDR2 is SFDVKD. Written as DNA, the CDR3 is TGTGCCACCAGTGCACCCCAGGCAGAAAAACTGTTTTTT. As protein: CATSAPQAEKLFF.

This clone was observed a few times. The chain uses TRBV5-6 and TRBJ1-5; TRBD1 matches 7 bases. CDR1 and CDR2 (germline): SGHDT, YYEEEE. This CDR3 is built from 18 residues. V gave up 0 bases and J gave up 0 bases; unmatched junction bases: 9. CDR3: CASSLGVDRAYSNQPQHF. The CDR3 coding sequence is TGTGCCAGCAGCTTGGGTGTAGACAGGGCCTATAGCAATCAGCCCCAGCATTTT.

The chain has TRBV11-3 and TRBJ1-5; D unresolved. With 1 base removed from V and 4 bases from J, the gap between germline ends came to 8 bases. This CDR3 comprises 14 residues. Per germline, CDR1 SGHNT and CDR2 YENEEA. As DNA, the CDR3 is TGTGCCAGCAGCTTAGTACAGTGGAATCAGCCCCAGCATTTT. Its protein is CASSLVQWNQPQHF.

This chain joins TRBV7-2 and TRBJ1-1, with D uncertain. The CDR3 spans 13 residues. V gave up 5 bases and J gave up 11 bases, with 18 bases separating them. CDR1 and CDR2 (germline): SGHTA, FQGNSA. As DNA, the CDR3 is TGTGCCAGCAGCCAAATGCATAGGGCGGCGGCTTTCTTT. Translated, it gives CASSQMHRAAAFF.

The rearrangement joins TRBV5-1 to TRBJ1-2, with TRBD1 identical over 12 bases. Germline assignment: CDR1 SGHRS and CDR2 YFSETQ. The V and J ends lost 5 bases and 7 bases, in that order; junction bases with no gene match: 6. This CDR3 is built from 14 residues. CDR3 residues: CASSRGQGAAGYTF. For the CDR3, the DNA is TGCGCCAGCAGTAGGGGACAGGGGGCTGCTGGCTACACCTTC.

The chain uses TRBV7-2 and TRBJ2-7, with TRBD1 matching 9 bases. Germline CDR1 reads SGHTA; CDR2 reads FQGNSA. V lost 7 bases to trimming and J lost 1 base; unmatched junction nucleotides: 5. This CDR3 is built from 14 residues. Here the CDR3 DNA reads TGTGCCAGCACCCATGGGACAGGGTCCTACGAGCAGTACTTC. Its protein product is CASTHGTGSYEQYF. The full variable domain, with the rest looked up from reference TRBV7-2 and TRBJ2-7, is GAGVSQSPSNKVTEKGKDVELRCDPISGHTALYWYRQSLGQGLEFLIYFQGNSAPDKSGLPSDRFSAERTGGSVSTLTIQRTQQEDSAVYLCASTHGTGSYEQYFGPGTRLTVT.

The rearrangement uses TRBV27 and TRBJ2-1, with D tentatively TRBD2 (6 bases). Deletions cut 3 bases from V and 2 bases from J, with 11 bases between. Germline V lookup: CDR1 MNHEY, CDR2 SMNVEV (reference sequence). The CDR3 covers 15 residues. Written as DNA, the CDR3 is TGTGCCAGCAGTTTCGGGCTAGCGACCTACAATGAGCAGTTCTTC. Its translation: CASSFGLATYNEQFF.

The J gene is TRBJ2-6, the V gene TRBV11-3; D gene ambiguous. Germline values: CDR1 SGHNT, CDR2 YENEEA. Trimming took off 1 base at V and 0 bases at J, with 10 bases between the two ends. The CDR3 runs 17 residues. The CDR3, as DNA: TGTGCCAGCAGCTTAGGTGGTTACAGCTCTGGGGCCAACGTCCTGACTTTC. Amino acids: CASSLGGYSSGANVLTF. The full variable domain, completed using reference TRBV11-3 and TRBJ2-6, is EAGVVQSPRYKIIEKKQPVAFWCNPISGHNTLYWYLQNLGQGPELLIRYENEEAVDDSQLPKDRFSAERLKGVDSTLKIQPAELGDSAVYLCASSLGGYSSGANVLTFGAGSRLTVL.

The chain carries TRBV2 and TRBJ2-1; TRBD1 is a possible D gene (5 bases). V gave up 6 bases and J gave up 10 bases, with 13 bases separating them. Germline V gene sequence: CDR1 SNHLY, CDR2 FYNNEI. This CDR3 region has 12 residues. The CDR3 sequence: CASRNQGVEQFF. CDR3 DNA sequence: TGTGCCAGCAGGAACCAGGGTGTAGAGCAGTTCTTC.

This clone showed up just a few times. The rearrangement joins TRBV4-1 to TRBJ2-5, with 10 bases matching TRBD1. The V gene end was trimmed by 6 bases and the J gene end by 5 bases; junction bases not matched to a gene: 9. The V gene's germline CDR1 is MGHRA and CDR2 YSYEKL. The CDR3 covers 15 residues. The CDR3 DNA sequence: TGCGCCAGCAGTGATGACAGGGGGCTGGGTGAGACCCAGTACTTC. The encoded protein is CASSDDRGLGETQYF.

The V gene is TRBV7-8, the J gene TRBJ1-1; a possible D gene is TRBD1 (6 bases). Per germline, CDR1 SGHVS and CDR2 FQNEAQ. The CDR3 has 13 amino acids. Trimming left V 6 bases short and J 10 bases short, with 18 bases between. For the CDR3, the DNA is TGTGCCAGCAGGAAACGGGGGGCGTCAGGAGCTTTCTTT. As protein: CASRKRGASGAFF.

As DNA, the CDR3 is TGTGCCAGCAGCCTCAATCAGAAACTTCAAGAGACCCAGTACTTC. The encoded protein is CASSLNQKLQETQYF. The chain employs TRBV7-2 and TRBJ2-5; D call uncertain. Trimming stripped 5 bases from V and 2 bases from J, with 15 bases between. This CDR3 is built from 15 residues. CDR1 and CDR2 from the germline V gene are SGHTA and FQGNSA.

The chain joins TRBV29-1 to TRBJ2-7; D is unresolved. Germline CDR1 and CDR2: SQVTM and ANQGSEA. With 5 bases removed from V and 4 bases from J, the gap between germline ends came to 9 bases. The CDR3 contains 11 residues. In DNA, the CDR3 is TGCAGCGTTATCCTGACTTACGAGCAGTACTTC. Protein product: CSVILTYEQYF.

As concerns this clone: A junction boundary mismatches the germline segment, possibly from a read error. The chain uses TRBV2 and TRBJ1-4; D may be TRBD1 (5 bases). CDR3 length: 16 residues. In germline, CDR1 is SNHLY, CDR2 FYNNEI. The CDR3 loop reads CASREGLRASNEKLFF. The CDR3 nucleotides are TGTGCCAGCAGAGAAGGACTCAGGGCCTCTAATGAAAAACTGTTTTTT. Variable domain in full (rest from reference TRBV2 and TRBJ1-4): EPEVTQTPSHQVTQMGQEVILRCVPISNHLYFYWYRQILGQKVEFLVSFYNNEISEKSEIFDDQFSVERPDGSNFTLKIRSTKLEDSAMYFCASREGLRASNEKLFFGSGTQLSVL.

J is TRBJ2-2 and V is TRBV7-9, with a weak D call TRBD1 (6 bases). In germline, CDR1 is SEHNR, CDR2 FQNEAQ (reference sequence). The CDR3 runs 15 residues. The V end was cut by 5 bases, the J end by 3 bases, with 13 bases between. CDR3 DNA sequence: TGTGCCAGCAGCCGGCGTGCAGGGGACACCGGGGAGCTGTTTTTT. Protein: CASSRRAGDTGELFF. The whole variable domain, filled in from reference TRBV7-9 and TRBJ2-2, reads DTGVSQNPRHKITKRGQNVTFRCDPISEHNRLYWYRQTLGQGPEFLTYFQNEAQLEKSRLLSDRFSAERPKGSFSTLEIQRTEQGDSAMYLCASSRRAGDTGELFFGEGSRLTVL.

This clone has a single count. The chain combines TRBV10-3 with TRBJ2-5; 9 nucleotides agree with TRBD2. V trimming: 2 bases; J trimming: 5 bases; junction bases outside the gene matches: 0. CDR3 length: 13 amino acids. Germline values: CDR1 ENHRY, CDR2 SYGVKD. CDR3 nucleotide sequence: TGTGCCATCAGTGAGACTAGCGGGGAGACCCAGTACTTC. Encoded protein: CAISETSGETQYF.

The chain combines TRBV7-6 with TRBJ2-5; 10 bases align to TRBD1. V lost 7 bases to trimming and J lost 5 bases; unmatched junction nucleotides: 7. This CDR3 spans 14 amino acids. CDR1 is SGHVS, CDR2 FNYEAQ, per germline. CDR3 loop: CASKGDRGWETQYF. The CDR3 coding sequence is TGTGCCAGCAAGGGGGACAGGGGTTGGGAGACCCAGTACTTC.

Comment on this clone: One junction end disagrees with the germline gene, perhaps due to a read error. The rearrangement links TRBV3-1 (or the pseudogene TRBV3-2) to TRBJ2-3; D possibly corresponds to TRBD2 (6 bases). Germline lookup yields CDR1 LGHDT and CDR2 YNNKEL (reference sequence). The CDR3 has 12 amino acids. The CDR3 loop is CASSQGGDLPHF. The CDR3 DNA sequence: TGTGCCAGCAGCCAAGGGGGGGACCTTCCGCATTTT.